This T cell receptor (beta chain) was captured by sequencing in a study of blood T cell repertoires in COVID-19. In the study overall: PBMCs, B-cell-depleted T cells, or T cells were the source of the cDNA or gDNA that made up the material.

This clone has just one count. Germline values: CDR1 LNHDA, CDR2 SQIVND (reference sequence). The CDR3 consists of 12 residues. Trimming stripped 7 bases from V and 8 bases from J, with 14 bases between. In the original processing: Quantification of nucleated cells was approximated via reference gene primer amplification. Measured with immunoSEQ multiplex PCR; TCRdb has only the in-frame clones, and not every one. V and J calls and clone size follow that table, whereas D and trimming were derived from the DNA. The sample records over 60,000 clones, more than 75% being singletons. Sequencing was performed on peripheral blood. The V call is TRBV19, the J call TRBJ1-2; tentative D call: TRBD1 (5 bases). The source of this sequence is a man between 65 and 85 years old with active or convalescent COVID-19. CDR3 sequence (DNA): TGTGCCAGTATGTCGGGGGGTTACGGCTACACCTTC. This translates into CASMSGGYGYTF.